A selection of T cell receptor beta chains follows, all from one sample in a study of blood T cell repertoires in COVID-19. Profiling relied on immunoSEQ multiplex PCR, and the TCRdb table lists in-frame clones only, not all of them. The table has 250,000 or so clones, 88% seen once. Sequencing was carried out using peripheral blood. The receptors were gathered from an elderly man with acute or convalescent COVID-19. The CDR3 runs from the conserved cysteine through the conserved F or W. The order of the fields is V gene, D gene, J gene, clone size, CDR3 protein, CDR3 DNA. A D gene is named only where the DNA matches it firmly. The listing skips clone size in some rows; elsewhere it reads once, few, many or a size class.

TRBV9	TRBD2	TRBJ2-5	NA	CASSVATGGETQYF	TGTGCCAGCAGCGTAGCTACGGGAGGGGAGACCCAGTACTTC
TRBV28	TRBD1	TRBJ1-1	once	CASSLQGVLTEAFF	TGTGCCAGCAGCCTACAGGGGGTCCTCACTGAAGCTTTCTTT
TRBV4-3	TRBD2	TRBJ2-7	NA	CASSQHRGAYEQYF	TGCGCCAGCAGCCAGCACCGGGGGGCCTACGAGCAGTACTTC
TRBV15	NA	TRBJ1-5	NA	CATSRPTYQPQHF	TGTGCCACCAGCAGACCTACTTATCAGCCCCAGCATTTT
TRBV7-8	TRBD1	TRBJ1-5	NA	CASSPGTVSNQPQHF	TGTGCCAGCAGCCCCGGGACAGTTAGCAATCAGCCCCAGCATTTT
TRBV7-3	NA	TRBJ1-1	NA	CASSLTAGTEAFF	TGTGCCAGCAGCTTAACTGCGGGCACTGAAGCTTTCTTT
TRBV28	NA	TRBJ1-1	NA	CASRAGALNTEAFF	TGTGCCAGCAGGGCAGGGGCTTTGAACACTGAAGCTTTCTTT
TRBV6-5	NA	TRBJ1-1	NA	CASRPPAGNTEAFF	TGTGCCAGCAGACCCCCGGCAGGGAACACTGAAGCTTTCTTT
TRBV6-4	NA	TRBJ1-4	NA	CASRAGSPNEKLFF	TGTGCCTCTCGGGCAGGGTCTCCTAATGAAAAACTGTTTTTT
TRBV28	NA	TRBJ2-2	NA	CASSLPSLSGELFF	TGTGCCAGCAGTCTCCCAAGTCTATCCGGGGAGCTGTTTTTT
TRBV28	NA	TRBJ1-5	NA	CASSPIGEGQPQHF	TGTGCCAGCAGCCCCATAGGGGAGGGTCAGCCCCAGCATTTT
TRBV19	TRBD2	TRBJ2-2	NA	CASSPGTSGTGELFF	TGTGCCAGTAGTCCCGGGACTAGCGGGACCGGGGAGCTGTTTTTT
TRBV23-1	TRBD1	TRBJ2-7	once	CASRQPSPGQGEGEQYF	TGCGCCAGCAGGCAACCCTCACCGGGACAGGGGGAAGGCGAGCAGTACTTC
TRBV11-2	TRBD1	TRBJ1-2	NA	CASGNQRGTGEIVSYTF	TGTGCCAGCGGCAATCAAAGGGGGACAGGGGAAATAGTAAGCTACACCTTC
TRBV11-3	NA	TRBJ2-7	NA	CASTVLSLEQYF	TGTGCCAGCACCGTTCTTAGTCTCGAGCAGTACTTC
TRBV11-1	TRBD1	TRBJ1-2	NA	CASSLLGQGGNYGYTF	TGTGCCAGCAGCTTACTCGGACAGGGAGGAAACTATGGCTACACCTTC
TRBV5-8	TRBD1	TRBJ1-3	few	CASSLLAQGVSGNTIYF	TGTGCCAGCAGCTTGCTGGCCCAGGGGGTCTCTGGAAACACCATATATTTT
TRBV20-1	TRBD1	TRBJ1-2	NA	CSASSGQGHGYTF	TGCAGTGCTAGTTCGGGACAGGGACACGGCTACACCTTC
TRBV6-2/TRBV6-3	TRBD1	TRBJ2-5	NA	CASSLRTGRETQYF	TGTGCCAGCAGTCTCCGGACAGGGAGAGAGACCCAGTACTTC
TRBV10-3	NA	TRBJ1-2	NA	CAISEEQESGYTF	TGTGCCATCAGTGAGGAACAGGAAAGTGGCTACACCTTC
TRBV28	TRBD1	TRBJ1-6	NA	CASRIQTGRSPLHF	TGTGCCAGCAGGATACAGACAGGGAGGTCACCCCTCCACTTT
TRBV5-1	TRBD1	TRBJ1-1	NA	CASSEGTGLGTEAFF	TGCGCCAGCAGCGAAGGGACAGGGTTGGGGACTGAAGCTTTCTTT
TRBV6-2/TRBV6-3	TRBD2	TRBJ2-2	once	CASSPRTSGTSVTGELFF	TGTGCCAGCAGTCCCCGGACTAGCGGGACGTCTGTCACCGGGGAGCTGTTTTTT
TRBV18	TRBD1	TRBJ2-3	NA	CASSPGTGPDTQYF	TGTGCCAGCTCACCGGGGACAGGGCCGGATACGCAGTATTTT
TRBV19	NA	TRBJ2-1	NA	CASSPSREYVYNEQFF	TGTGCCAGTAGTCCCTCCCGGGAGTACGTCTACAATGAGCAGTTCTTC
TRBV7-9	NA	TRBJ2-6	NA	CASSSGGLLVLTF	TGTGCCAGCAGCTCCGGAGGCCTCCTCGTCCTGACTTTC
TRBV19	NA	TRBJ1-4	NA	CASFDGLSEKLFF	TGTGCCAGCTTCGACGGGTTAAGTGAAAAACTGTTTTTT
TRBV28	NA	TRBJ2-5	NA	CASSPLKETQYF	TGTGCCAGCAGTCCCTTAAAAGAGACCCAGTACTTC
TRBV9	NA	TRBJ1-4	NA	CASSVGRGGEKLFF	TGTGCCAGCAGCGTCGGGAGGGGAGGGGAAAAACTGTTTTTT
TRBV6-6	NA	TRBJ2-7	NA	CASSYSSQTRYNEQYF	TGTGCCAGCAGTTACTCGTCACAGACCCGTTATAACGAGCAGTACTTC
TRBV15	NA	TRBJ2-7	NA	CATSRGAGEQYF	TGTGCCACCAGCAGAGGAGCGGGCGAGCAGTACTTC
TRBV5-6	TRBD1	TRBJ1-4	NA	CASRTQGRTNEKLFF	TGTGCCAGCAGAACACAGGGGAGGACTAATGAAAAACTGTTTTTT
TRBV28	NA	TRBJ2-7	few	CASSLASSRFLSYEQYF	TGTGCCAGCAGTTTAGCCTCCTCTAGGTTCCTATCCTACGAGCAGTACTTC
TRBV3-1/TRBV3-2	NA	TRBJ1-4	NA	CASSTGQLATNEKLFF	TGTGCCAGCAGCACCGGACAGCTTGCAACTAATGAAAAACTGTTTTTT
TRBV28	NA	TRBJ1-2	NA	CASSLGGALLGAYGYTF	TGTGCCAGCAGTTTGGGGGGGGCCCTCCTAGGGGCCTATGGCTACACCTTC
TRBV29-1	NA	TRBJ2-6	NA	CSVDERSGANVLTF	TGCAGCGTTGACGAGCGCTCTGGGGCCAACGTCCTGACTTTC
TRBV6-6	TRBD1	TRBJ1-2	NA	CASSYSAGGNYGYTF	TGTGCCAGCAGTTACTCGGCAGGGGGCAACTATGGCTACACCTTC
TRBV19	TRBD1	TRBJ2-7	few	CASSIGTGGYEQYF	TGTGCCAGTAGTATAGGGACAGGGGGCTACGAGCAGTACTTC
TRBV7-2	NA	TRBJ1-2	NA	CASSFQSDNYGYTF	TGTGCCAGCAGCTTCCAGTCCGATAACTATGGCTACACCTTC
TRBV7-8	NA	TRBJ2-4	NA	CASSQSGSGDQNIQYF	TGTGCCAGCAGCCAGTCGGGGTCGGGGGACCAAAACATTCAGTACTTC
TRBV7-9	NA	TRBJ2-5	NA	CASSPLLGSKQETQYF	TGTGCCAGCAGCCCCCTTCTAGGTTCTAAACAAGAGACCCAGTACTTC
TRBV5-6	NA	TRBJ1-1	NA	CASSLGGSKAFF	TGTGCCAGCAGCTTAGGGGGAAGCAAGGCTTTCTTT
TRBV6-2/TRBV6-3	NA	TRBJ1-4	NA	CASSYGRVNEKLFF	TGTGCCAGCAGTTACGGTCGAGTCAATGAAAAACTGTTTTTT
TRBV3-1/TRBV3-2	TRBD1	TRBJ2-2	NA	CASSRRNRDRFTGELFF	TGTGCCAGCAGCCGCAGAAACCGGGACAGGTTTACCGGGGAGCTGTTTTTT
TRBV7-9	NA	TRBJ2-5	once	CASSLDPIQETQYF	TGTGCCAGCAGCTTAGATCCCATCCAAGAGACCCAGTACTTC
TRBV6-5	NA	TRBJ1-1	NA	CASSRMNQVNTEAFF	TGTGCCAGCAGTCGAATGAATCAGGTGAACACTGAAGCTTTCTTT
TRBV9	TRBD2	TRBJ2-1	NA	CASSVDSGLAYEQFF	TGTGCCAGCAGCGTAGATTCGGGACTAGCGTATGAGCAGTTCTTC
TRBV2	TRBD1	TRBJ1-5	NA	CASRGQLNQPQHF	TGTGCCAGCAGGGGACAGCTCAATCAGCCCCAGCATTTT
TRBV6-6	NA	TRBJ1-1	NA	CASSYPRGNTEAFF	TGTGCCAGCAGTTACCCCAGGGGGAACACTGAAGCTTTCTTT